This is a list of T cell receptor beta chains from one sample in a study of cytomegalovirus exposure and HLA in healthy donors. The protocol was immunoSEQ multiplex PCR, while the TCRdb copy is restricted to in-frame clones and leaves out a portion. The sample lists more than 110,000 clones; around 80% were seen once. Sequencing was performed on PBMCs. These receptor sequences come from a woman aged 45-60 years in good health and CMV-seropositive. CDR3s include the opening cysteine and the closing phenylalanine or tryptophan. The D gene is left open where the match is weak. Rows give clone size only sometimes, using once, few, many, or a class for an expanded clone.

TGTGCCAGCAGCTTAGGTCGGGGGACGGGCACTGAAGCTTTCTTT	CASSLGRGTGTEAFF	NA	15	TRBV11-3	NA	TRBJ1-1
TGTGCCACCAGCAGAGATTTTGCCCGGGGAGGGATCACTGAAGCTTTCTTT	CATSRDFARGGITEAFF	NA	17	TRBV15	NA	TRBJ1-1
TGTGCCAGCCGACAGGGGTCGGACGAGCAGTACTTC	CASRQGSDEQYF	NA	12	TRBV2	TRBD1	TRBJ2-7
TGTGCCAGCAGTGGGGGCCAGGGGGAGAACACTGAAGCTTTCTTT	CASSGGQGENTEAFF	NA	15	TRBV28	TRBD1	TRBJ1-1
TGTGCCAGCAGTGGGGAGGGCGAGCAGTACTTC	CASSGEGEQYF	NA	11	TRBV6-1	TRBD2	TRBJ2-7
TGTGCCAGTAGTATAGACGGGGGGACGAACACTGAAGCTTTCTTT	CASSIDGGTNTEAFF	NA	15	TRBV19	NA	TRBJ1-1
TGTGCCAGCAGCCCCGACAGGGGCAACTATGGCTACACCTTC	CASSPDRGNYGYTF	NA	14	TRBV5-6	TRBD1	TRBJ1-2
TGTGCCAGCAGCTTAACGTATAAAGATACGCAGTATTTT	CASSLTYKDTQYF	few	13	TRBV7-3	NA	TRBJ2-3
TGTGCCAGCAGTTCCCACAAATACAATGAGCAGTTCTTC	CASSSHKYNEQFF	NA	13	TRBV27	NA	TRBJ2-1
TGTGCCAGCAGTTTATCGGTTTTTCAAGAGACCCAGTACTTC	CASSLSVFQETQYF	once	14	TRBV28	NA	TRBJ2-5
TGTGCCAGCAGCACAGGGGGAGCGAACACCGGGGAGCTGTTTTTT	CASSTGGANTGELFF	NA	15	TRBV28	TRBD1	TRBJ2-2
TGTGCCAGCAGCCGACAGATCTCCTACGAGCAGTACTTC	CASSRQISYEQYF	NA	13	TRBV27	NA	TRBJ2-7
TGTGCCAGCACCGGGGGGCTGGAGACCCAGTACTTC	CASTGGLETQYF	NA	12	TRBV28	NA	TRBJ2-5
TGTGCCAGCTCACCATACCAACCGGCTGAAGCTTTCTTT	CASSPYQPAEAFF	NA	13	TRBV18	NA	TRBJ1-1
TGTGCCAGCAGCCAAGGGGGAGCAGACTTCCTCTCCGAGCAGTACTTC	CASSQGGADFLSEQYF	once	16	TRBV14	NA	TRBJ2-7
TGTGCCAGCAGGTCAGATCCCCGTTACAATGAGCAGTTCTTC	CASRSDPRYNEQFF	once	14	TRBV6-1	NA	TRBJ2-1
TGCGCCAGCAGCCCAACAGGGACGAACACTGAAGCTTTCTTT	CASSPTGTNTEAFF	NA	14	TRBV5-1	NA	TRBJ1-1
TGTGCCAGCAGAACCCCGACAGGGGGCTACTACGAGCAGTACTTC	CASRTPTGGYYEQYF	NA	15	TRBV28	TRBD1	TRBJ2-7
TGTGCCAGCAGTTTAGCTGGGGGCGGCTACAATGAGCAGTTCTTC	CASSLAGGGYNEQFF	NA	15	TRBV27	NA	TRBJ2-1
TGTGGAATCACTCGAAGAAACACCGGGGAGCTGTTTTTT	CGITRRNTGELFF	NA	13	TRBV28	NA	TRBJ2-2
TGTGCCGTAGGGAGGACAACCCAAGAGACCCAGTACTTC	CAVGRTTQETQYF	NA	13	TRBV6-5	NA	TRBJ2-5
TGCGCCAGCAGCTCACCGGGACTATCGACCGGGGAGCTGTTTTTT	CASSSPGLSTGELFF	NA	15	TRBV5-1	TRBD2	TRBJ2-2
TGTGCCAGCAGCCCCCGGACAGGGGGCTCCTATAATTCACCCCTCCACTTT	CASSPRTGGSYNSPLHF	NA	17	TRBV7-8	TRBD1	TRBJ1-6
TGTGCCAGCAAAGGGGTGTACAGGTGGGACTACGAGCAGTACTTC	CASKGVYRWDYEQYF	NA	15	TRBV6-4	NA	TRBJ2-7
TGTGCCAGCAGTCCGACAGGAGGATATGAAAAACTGTTTTTT	CASSPTGGYEKLFF	once	14	TRBV6-6	NA	TRBJ1-4
TGTGCCAGTAGTGTCCCTGGCCGGGACAGTCTAAATCAGCCCCAGCATTTT	CASSVPGRDSLNQPQHF	NA	17	TRBV19	TRBD1	TRBJ1-5
TGTGCCAGCAGCTTTATGGGGGGGCCTTTGGAGCCCCAGCATTTT	CASSFMGGPLEPQHF	NA	15	TRBV7-9	NA	TRBJ1-5
TGTGCCAGCTCAATGGACAGGGCCGGAAATTCACCCCTCCACTTT	CASSMDRAGNSPLHF	NA	15	TRBV18	TRBD1	TRBJ1-6